These 25 T cell receptor beta chains came from one sample sequenced in a study of OX40 agonist ivuxolimab in advanced cancers. Sequenced by immunoSEQ multiplex PCR; TCRdb stores in-frame clones only, minus some. This sample has about 110,000 clones, with around 93% found just once. This specimen consisted of CD4+ or CD8+ T cells sorted from blood, obtained in a trial of the OX40 agonist ivuxolimab. The source of these receptors is an adult with an advanced solid tumor such as melanoma, head and neck, liver or kidney cancer.

The genes are TRBV9 and TRBJ2-5; possibly TRBD1 or TRBD2 for D (5 bases each). The last part of the DNA fits TRBJ2-7 better; the J call may be wrong. The CDR3 has 18 residues. CDR1 SGDLS and CDR2 YYNGEE come from the germline V gene. DNA of the CDR3: TGTGCCAGCAGCGTAGCTACTGGGGCTCCGGGGCTCTCCTACGAGCAGTACTTC. As protein: CASSVATGAPGLSYEQYF.

The J gene is TRBJ2-1, the V gene TRBV19; either TRBD1 or TRBD2 may supply D (5 bases each). Germline V gene data show CDR1 as LNHDA and CDR2 as SQIVND (reference sequence). Trimming left V 3 bases short and J 7 bases short, with 13 bases between. The CDR3 sequence is 14 residues long. CDR3 sequence reads: CASSMGEGWNEQFF. In DNA, the CDR3 is TGTGCCAGTAGTATGGGGGAAGGGTGGAATGAGCAGTTCTTC.

The chain joins TRBV5-4 to TRBJ1-1; maybe TRBD1 (5 bases). CDR1 and CDR2 (germline): SGHNT, YYREEE (reference sequence). The CDR3 loop spans 14 amino acids. V lost 0 bases, J lost 5 bases, and 11 bases lay in between. CDR3 amino acids: CASSLGGSGTEAFF. The CDR3 region has the DNA TGTGCCAGCAGCTTGGGGGGCTCGGGGACTGAAGCTTTCTTT.

The genes are TRBV11-2 and TRBJ2-1; 9 nucleotides line up with TRBD2. The germline gives CDR1 SGHAT, CDR2 FQNNGV. The CDR3 spans 18 residues. Unmatched junction bases numbered 7, after V lost 1 base and J lost 0 bases. The CDR3, as DNA: TGTGCCAGCAGCTTAGGGGTTAGCGGGAGCGCCTCCTACAATGAGCAGTTCTTC. Its translation is CASSLGVSGSASYNEQFF.

The V call is TRBV9, the J call TRBJ2-1, with 7 bases fitting TRBD1. The trim removed 3 bases at V and 3 bases at J, leaving 9 bases unmatched. The CDR3 is 16 amino acids. Germline CDR1 and CDR2: SGDLS and YYNGEE. Written as DNA, the CDR3 is TGTGCCAGCAGCGCTACCGGGACAGTACGCTACAATGAGCAGTTCTTC. Its protein is CASSATGTVRYNEQFF.

The rearrangement uses TRBV9 and TRBJ2-5; D might be TRBD2 (6 bases). Matching the DNA end better, TRBJ2-7 makes the J call doubtful. CDR1 is SGDLS, CDR2 YYNGEE, per germline. The CDR3 has 14 residues. The CDR3, as DNA: TGTGCCAGCAGCGTGGCCCTGATCGGGGGCGAGCAGTACTTC. Encoded protein: CASSVALIGGEQYF.

The chain joins TRBV14 to TRBJ2-1, with TRBD2 matching 9 bases. With V trimmed by 3 bases and J by 0 bases, 6 bases remained unmatched. This CDR3 region has 17 residues. Germline V lookup: CDR1 SGHDN, CDR2 FVKESK. The CDR3, as DNA: TGTGCCAGCAGCCAGGCCTTACTAGCGGGCTCCTACAATGAGCAGTTCTTC. This codes for CASSQALLAGSYNEQFF.

This chain links TRBV6-1 with TRBJ1-5; D is unclear. The V gene lost 4 bases and the J gene lost 0 bases, with 10 bases spanning the gap. Germline V gene lookup returns CDR1 MNHNS and CDR2 SASEGT. The CDR3 runs to 15 residues. Here the CDR3 DNA reads TGTGCCAGCAGTGGCGAGTGGGATAGCAATCAGCCCCAGCATTTT. This gives the protein CASSGEWDSNQPQHF.

The chain recombines TRBV2 with TRBJ1-2; 7 bases agree with TRBD1. The V segment lost 6 bases and the J segment 0 bases; nucleotides outside the gene matches: 4. The CDR3 is 14 residues long. Germline V gives CDR1 SNHLY, CDR2 FYNNEI. CDR3 amino acids: CASSADRSNYGYTF. CDR3 DNA: TGTGCCAGCAGCGCGGACAGGTCTAACTATGGCTACACCTTC.

The rearrangement joins TRBV18 to TRBJ1-5; possible D gene TRBD1, 5 bases. V gave up 3 bases and J gave up 5 bases, with 17 bases separating them. The CDR3 covers 16 residues. Germline CDR1 reads KGHSH; CDR2 reads LQKENI. The CDR3 DNA sequence: TGTGCCAGCTCACCGGTAGGGGCAAGAATGGATCAGCCCCAGCATTTT. This translates into CASSPVGARMDQPQHF. The full variable domain, completed using reference TRBV18 and TRBJ1-5, is NAGVMQNPRHLVRRRGQEARLRCSPMKGHSHVYWYRQLPEEGLKFMVYLQKENIIDESGMPKERFSAEFPKEGPSILRIQQVVRGDSAAYFCASSPVGARMDQPQHFGDGTRLSIL.

V is TRBV27 and J is TRBJ1-4, with D possibly TRBD1 on 5 matching bases. Looked up from germline, CDR1 is MNHEY and CDR2 is SMNVEV (reference sequence). This CDR3 spans 15 amino acids. V was cut by 3 bases and J by 4 bases, with 12 bases left in between. The CDR3 spells CASSLGGIYNEKLFF. CDR3 bases: TGTGCCAGCAGTTTGGGGGGGATCTATAATGAAAAACTGTTTTTT.

The rearrangement uses TRBV28 and TRBJ1-2; a possible D gene is TRBD1 (5 bases). This CDR3 spans 14 amino acids. Germline values: CDR1 MDHEN, CDR2 SYDVKM. V lost 8 bases to trimming and J lost 1 base, with 14 bases between them. The CDR3 sequence: CASLSGAVNYGYTF. The CDR3 nucleotides are TGTGCCAGCCTCTCCGGGGCGGTTAACTATGGCTACACCTTC.

J is TRBJ2-2 and V is TRBV7-6; 8 nucleotides line up with TRBD2. Germline CDR1 reads SGHVS; CDR2 reads FNYEAQ. The CDR3 is 18 residues long. J lost 7 bases, V lost 5 bases, and 18 bases had no gene match. CDR3 bases: TGTGCCAGCAGCGGACGCCGGTTCTCGACTAGCGAGCACGGGGAGCTGTTTTTT. Translating it yields CASSGRRFSTSEHGELFF.

The chain carries TRBV5-1 and TRBJ2-1, with 9 bases fitting TRBD1. This CDR3 is 19 amino acids long. The V gene end was trimmed by 3 bases and the J gene end by 7 bases; junction bases not matched to a gene: 20. Germline V CDR1 and CDR2: SGHRS, YFSETQ. CDR3 in amino acids: CASSSISVVDRGDENEQFF. The CDR3 DNA sequence: TGCGCCAGCAGCTCTATTTCCGTGGTCGACAGGGGGGACGAAAATGAGCAGTTCTTC.

CDR3 nucleotide sequence: TGCGCCAGCGGAATGACTAGCCAATCCTACAATGAGCAGTTCTTC. It yields the protein CASGMTSQSYNEQFF. The chain carries TRBV5-1 and TRBJ2-1; 7 bases match TRBD2. The germline CDR1 and CDR2 sequences are SGHRS and YFSETQ. This CDR3 is built from 15 residues. J lost 1 base, V lost 7 bases, and 8 bases had no gene match.

The chain links TRBV28 to TRBJ1-5; 8 bases map to TRBD1. J was trimmed by 5 bases and V by 2 bases; bases with no gene match: 5. The germline V gene encodes CDR1 MDHEN and CDR2 SYDVKM. The CDR3 covers 15 residues. CDR3 in amino acids: CASSLPTGGDQPQHF. CDR3 sequence (DNA): TGTGCCAGCAGTTTACCCACAGGGGGGGATCAGCCCCAGCATTTT.

The chain employs TRBV7-6 and TRBJ1-5; D unclear. Trimming removed 8 bases from V and 2 bases from J, with 13 bases in between. CDR3 length equals 14 residues. CDR1 and CDR2 (germline): SGHVS, FNYEAQ. CDR3 bases: TGTGCCAGCGGCGAGGGTGTGGGCAATCAGCCCCAGCATTTT. This sequence encodes CASGEGVGNQPQHF.

The V gene is TRBV10-3, the J gene TRBJ2-5; D is possibly TRBD1 or TRBD2 (6 bases each). The CDR3 loop spans 15 amino acids. Trimming pared 3 bases from V and 6 bases from J, leaving 17 bases between. From germline, CDR1 is ENHRY and CDR2 SYGVKD. The CDR3 region is CAISDWGAQMQTQYF. The CDR3 coding sequence is TGTGCCATCAGTGATTGGGGGGCCCAAATGCAGACCCAGTACTTC.

The rearrangement uses TRBV7-2 and TRBJ1-5; D ambiguous. CDR1 and CDR2 (germline): SGHTA, FQGNSA. The CDR3 is made up of 15 amino acids. V was trimmed by 5 bases and J by 2 bases, leaving 13 bases between them. The CDR3 bases are TGTGCCAGCAGCCAAACGAAGGATGGCAATCAGCCCCAGCATTTT. Protein sequence: CASSQTKDGNQPQHF.

The chain uses TRBV19 and TRBJ1-2; D is unclear. Per germline, CDR1 LNHDA and CDR2 SQIVND (reference sequence). V was cut by 0 bases and J by 4 bases, with 18 bases left in between. The CDR3 runs to 17 residues. This chain's CDR3 is CASSIDPGSSAGYGYTF. The CDR3 DNA reads TGTGCCAGTAGTATAGATCCCGGGTCTTCAGCGGGCTATGGCTACACCTTC.

The chain is built from TRBV19 and TRBJ2-1; TRBD2 aligns across 7 bases. V was clipped by 3 bases and J by 0 bases; unmatched bases: 11. The CDR3 runs to 18 residues. Germline V gene lookup returns CDR1 LNHDA and CDR2 SQIVND (reference sequence). The CDR3 DNA reads TGTGCCAGTAGTATGACCGCTAGCGGAGCTAGCTCCTACAATGAGCAGTTCTTC. It yields the protein CASSMTASGASSYNEQFF.

The chain has TRBV5-6 and TRBJ1-1; unclear D gene. The CDR3 length is 14 residues. Germline lookup yields CDR1 SGHDT and CDR2 YYEEEE. V was clipped by 7 bases and J by 0 bases, with 13 bases between them. The CDR3 region is CASDWKGMNTEAFF. CDR3 in DNA: TGTGCCAGCGATTGGAAAGGGATGAACACTGAAGCTTTCTTT.

The chain uses TRBV5-6 and TRBJ1-2; TRBD1 matches at 9 bases. Trimming at V came to 5 bases and at J to 3 bases, leaving 8 bases not matched to a gene. The CDR3 runs 15 residues. Per the germline V gene, CDR1 is SGHDT and CDR2 is YYEEEE. This CDR3 is CASSYTGGADYGYTF. The CDR3 DNA is TGTGCCAGCAGTTATACAGGGGGCGCAGACTATGGCTACACCTTC.

The chain has TRBV7-3 and TRBJ2-3, with 12 bases identical to TRBD2. The germline CDR1 and CDR2 sequences are SGHTA and FQGTGA. This CDR3 has 14 residues. Unmatched junction bases numbered 6, after V lost 0 bases and J lost 14 bases. The CDR3 protein is CASSLTASGRGSYF. Here the CDR3 DNA reads TGTGCCAGCAGCTTAACGGCTAGCGGGAGGGGATCGTATTTT. Together with reference TRBV7-3 and TRBJ2-3, the CDR3 gives the full variable domain: GAGVSQTPSNKVTEKGKYVELRCDPISGHTALYWYRQSLGQGPEFLIYFQGTGAADDSGLPNDRFFAVRPEGSVSTLKIQRTERGDSAVYLCASSLTASGRGSYFGPGTRLTVL.

CDR3 loop: CATTRGTDTQYF. CDR3 DNA: TGTGCCACCACCCGGGGCACAGATACGCAGTATTTT. The chain is built from TRBV6-1 and TRBJ2-3; D gene uncertain. The CDR3 is 12 residues long. In germline, CDR1 is MNHNS, CDR2 SASEGT. The germline V and J ends were trimmed by 10 bases and 1 base, with 9 bases remaining between them.